These 13 T cell receptor beta chains were sequenced from one sample in a study of cytomegalovirus exposure and HLA in healthy donors. Amplification used 60 Vbeta primers and 13 Jbeta primers. Here immunoSEQ multiplex PCR was the method, and the copy in TCRdb shows in-frame clones only, minus some. The table has 150,000 to 200,000 clones, over 70% seen once. The sequencing input was PBMCs. These receptors originate from a woman aged 40 to 50 in good health and CMV-seropositive.

This clone is classed as medium-sized. The J gene is TRBJ1-2, the V gene TRBV27, with D unresolved. Trimming left V 2 bases short and J 3 bases short, with 13 bases between. Germline V lookup: CDR1 MNHEY, CDR2 SMNVEV (reference sequence). This CDR3 has 15 residues. Here the CDR3 DNA reads TGTGCCAGCAGTTTAGTACCCCTCGCAGACTATGGCTACACCTTC. This sequence encodes CASSLVPLADYGYTF.

The CDR3 protein is CASSLDGGPGVYEQYF. The CDR3 nucleotides are TGTGCCAGCAGCTTAGACGGGGGGCCCGGTGTCTACGAGCAGTACTTC. The chain uses TRBV7-2 and TRBJ2-7; tentatively, D is TRBD2 (7 bases). The CDR3 spans 16 residues. Per the germline V gene, CDR1 is SGHTA and CDR2 is FQGNSA. Trimming took off 1 base at V and 3 bases at J, with 16 bases between the two ends.

The rearrangement joins TRBV28 to TRBJ1-6, with D maybe TRBD1 (5 bases). V lost 7 bases, J lost 7 bases, and 14 bases lay in between. Germline CDR1 MDHEN, CDR2 SYDVKM. This CDR3 has 14 residues. CDR3 in amino acids: CASTGGKGNSPLHF. DNA of the CDR3: TGTGCCAGCACCGGGGGGAAGGGGAATTCACCCCTCCACTTT.

The chain couples TRBV6-5 to TRBJ2-5; 8 bases fit TRBD1. Germline V gene data show CDR1 as MNHEY and CDR2 as SVGAGI. The CDR3 runs 14 residues. Unmatched junction bases numbered 7, after V lost 5 bases and J lost 5 bases. In DNA form, the CDR3 reads TGTGCCAGCAGTAGCGACAGGGGTCGGGAGACCCAGTACTTC. It codes for CASSSDRGRETQYF.

The rearrangement uses TRBV5-1 and TRBJ1-1; D unclear. The CDR3 runs 13 residues. The germline V gene encodes CDR1 SGHRS and CDR2 YFSETQ. V was pared by 4 bases and J by 1 base, with 8 bases between. This CDR3 reads CASSGRTNTEAFF. CDR3 nucleotide sequence: TGCGCCAGCAGCGGGAGAACGAACACTGAAGCTTTCTTT.

A single count supports this clone. The CDR3 reads CASSLGGYGGTGELFF. The CDR3 bases are TGTGCCAGCAGCTTAGGAGGGTATGGAGGCACCGGGGAGCTGTTTTTT. The rearrangement uses TRBV11-2 and TRBJ2-2, with D possibly TRBD2 on 5 matching bases. Germline assignment: CDR1 SGHAT and CDR2 FQNNGV. V gave up 1 base and J gave up 4 bases, with 13 bases separating them. This CDR3 contains 16 residues.

The genes are TRBV4-3 and TRBJ2-6, with D possibly matching TRBD2 (6 bases). Trimming removed 0 bases at V and 12 bases at J, with 12 bases between. The length of the CDR3 is 14 residues. Germline-derived CDR1 and CDR2 are LGHNA and YSLEER. The CDR3 is CASSQDETSVVLTF. The CDR3 DNA follows: TGCGCCAGCAGCCAAGATGAGACTAGTGTCGTCCTGACTTTC.

V usage is TRBV7-2 and J usage is TRBJ1-4; maybe TRBD1 (6 bases). The germline CDR1 and CDR2 sequences are SGHTA and FQGNSA. CDR3 length: 14 residues. The V end lost 0 bases, the J end lost 5 bases, and 7 bases lay between the germline ends. The CDR3 loop is CASSLAQGNEKLFF. The CDR3 region has the DNA TGTGCCAGCAGCTTAGCGCAGGGGAATGAAAAACTGTTTTTT. Combining the CDR3 with reference TRBV7-2 and TRBJ1-4 gives the whole variable domain GAGVSQSPSNKVTEKGKDVELRCDPISGHTALYWYRQSLGQGLEFLIYFQGNSAPDKSGLPSDRFSAERTGGSVSTLTIQRTQQEDSAVYLCASSLAQGNEKLFFGSGTQLSVL.

This clone was observed many times. The chain is built from TRBV5-6 and TRBJ1-5; D gene ambiguous. The CDR3 spans 13 residues. Germline V gene sequence: CDR1 SGHDT, CDR2 YYEEEE. V was pared by 2 bases and J by 4 bases, with 7 bases between. The CDR3 coding sequence is TGTGCCAGCAGCTTCTCCCCTAATCAGCCCCAGCATTTT. Its translation is CASSFSPNQPQHF.

The chain uses TRBV7-2 and TRBJ2-3, with 10 bases identical to TRBD2. The germline gives CDR1 SGHTA, CDR2 FQGNSA. CDR3 size: 17 residues. Trimming took 5 bases from V and 0 from J; bases not matched to a gene: 8. CDR3 sequence (DNA): TGTGCCAGCAGCGTTTCTAGCGGGGGTTTTAGCACAGATACGCAGTATTTT. It codes for CASSVSSGGFSTDTQYF. Supplemented by reference TRBV7-2 and TRBJ2-3, the full variable domain reads GAGVSQSPSNKVTEKGKDVELRCDPISGHTALYWYRQSLGQGLEFLIYFQGNSAPDKSGLPSDRFSAERTGGSVSTLTIQRTQQEDSAVYLCASSVSSGGFSTDTQYFGPGTRLTVL.

The V call is TRBV19, the J call TRBJ2-2; possibly TRBD1 for D (6 bases). The CDR3 has 17 residues. The V end was cut by 2 bases, the J end by 3 bases, with 16 bases between. CDR1 and CDR2 (germline): LNHDA, SQIVND (reference sequence). The CDR3 sequence: CASSISRGQLYTGELFF. The CDR3 bases are TGTGCCAGTAGTATAAGCCGAGGACAGCTTTACACCGGGGAGCTGTTTTTT.

The chain uses TRBV6-5 and TRBJ2-7; D is perhaps TRBD1 (6 bases). From germline, CDR1 is MNHEY and CDR2 SVGAGI. The CDR3 extends over 12 amino acids. Trimming shortened V by 5 bases and J by 1 base, and 6 bases separated the two germline ends. The CDR3 nucleotides are TGTGCCAGCAGTGGACAGTCCTACGAGCAGTACTTC. This gives the protein CASSGQSYEQYF.

This clone was recorded a few times. The chain combines TRBV7-9 with TRBJ2-2, with 9 nucleotides matching TRBD1. The V gene end was trimmed by 4 bases and the J gene end by 7 bases; junction bases not matched to a gene: 7. Germline V lookup: CDR1 SEHNR, CDR2 FQNEAQ (reference sequence). The CDR3 contains 15 residues. CDR3 protein: CASSSRTGVLGELFF. The CDR3 DNA is TGTGCCAGCAGCTCCCGGACAGGGGTTCTCGGGGAGCTGTTTTTT. Full variable domain (rest looked up from reference TRBV7-9 and TRBJ2-2): DTGVSQNPRHKITKRGQNVTFRCDPISEHNRLYWYRQTLGQGPEFLTYFQNEAQLEKSRLLSDRFSAERPKGSFSTLEIQRTEQGDSAMYLCASSSRTGVLGELFFGEGSRLTVL.